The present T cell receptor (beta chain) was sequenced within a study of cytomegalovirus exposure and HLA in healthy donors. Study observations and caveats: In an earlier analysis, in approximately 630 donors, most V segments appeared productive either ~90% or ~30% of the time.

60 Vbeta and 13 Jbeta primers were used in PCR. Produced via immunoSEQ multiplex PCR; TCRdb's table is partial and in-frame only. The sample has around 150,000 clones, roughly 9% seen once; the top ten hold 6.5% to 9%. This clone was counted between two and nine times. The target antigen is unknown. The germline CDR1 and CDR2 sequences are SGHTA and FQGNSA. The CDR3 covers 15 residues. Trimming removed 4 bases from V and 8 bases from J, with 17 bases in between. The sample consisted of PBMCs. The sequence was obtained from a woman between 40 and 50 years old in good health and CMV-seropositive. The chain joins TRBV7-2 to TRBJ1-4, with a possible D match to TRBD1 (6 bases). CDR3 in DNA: TGTGCCAGCAGCTCACAGGGAATTAATAACGAAAAACTGTTTTTT. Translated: CASSSQGINNEKLFF.